This is a list of T cell receptor beta chains from one sample in a study of response to subunit inactivated influenza vaccine. TCRdb redid the calling of the RT-PCR reads with MiXCR, one entry per CDR3 protein. Altogether 630,000 or so distinct CDR3 sequences are present, approximately 15% being singletons, with the ten largest covering more than 9%. This specimen consisted of PBMCs from blood, obtained approximately 13 days after vaccination. The receptors derive from a man aged 45-65 years who received an inactivated influenza vaccine. CDR3s leave out the opening cysteine and the closing phenylalanine or tryptophan. The D gene is left open where the match is weak.

D gene,V gene,CDR3 protein
-,TRBV29-1,SVFEETSYEQY
-,TRBV20-1,SFDRDARTQY
-,TRBV10-3,AISRQVTQETQY
TRBD1,TRBV4-3,ASSQDRGYNSGNTIY
-,TRBV4-1,ASSRREEDSPLH
-,TRBV4-1,ASSQGSPPRFDTQY
-,TRBV7-6,ASSLAGDARGDTQY
TRBD1,TRBV6-1,ASRGQLHSTDTQY
-,TRBV6-5,ASSTLGHEQY
-,TRBV7-9,ASSLDGRVTGELF
TRBD1,TRBV20-1,SARDPGQGLPLH
-,TRBV7-9,ASSPNRIEAF
-,TRBV28,ASSPGGVHLYGYT